The clone carrying this T cell receptor beta chain was recorded once. These data come from a study of Ad26.COV2.S vaccination and SARS-CoV-2 variants. The treatment here: around 19 received Ad26.COV2.S at low or high dose, single or two shots; a few received placebo; per-sample allocation not given. Sampling was performed 63 days after the first vaccine or placebo injection. Boston provided a donor who was an adult aged 18-55 years. Using immunoSEQ multiplex PCR, the repertoire was profiled, and TCRdb retains in-frame clones only, with some absent. The top ten hold approximately 2.5% of the sample, which has over 400,000 clones, 89% seen once. The CDR3 is 13 amino acids. Trimming took 11 bases from V and 0 from J, leaving 12 bases between them.

The V call is TRBV12-3 or TRBV12-4, the J call TRBJ2-3, with D tentatively TRBD1 (6 bases). This TCR was sampled from a person aged 18 to 59 who received the Ad26.COV2.S COVID-19 vaccine or a placebo. The sequenced sample was peripheral blood, obtained in a trial of Ad26.COV2.S vaccine versus placebo. The CDR3 loop is CAGGQPSTDTQYF. In nucleotides, the CDR3 is TGTGCCGGAGGACAGCCTAGCACAGATACGCAGTATTTT.